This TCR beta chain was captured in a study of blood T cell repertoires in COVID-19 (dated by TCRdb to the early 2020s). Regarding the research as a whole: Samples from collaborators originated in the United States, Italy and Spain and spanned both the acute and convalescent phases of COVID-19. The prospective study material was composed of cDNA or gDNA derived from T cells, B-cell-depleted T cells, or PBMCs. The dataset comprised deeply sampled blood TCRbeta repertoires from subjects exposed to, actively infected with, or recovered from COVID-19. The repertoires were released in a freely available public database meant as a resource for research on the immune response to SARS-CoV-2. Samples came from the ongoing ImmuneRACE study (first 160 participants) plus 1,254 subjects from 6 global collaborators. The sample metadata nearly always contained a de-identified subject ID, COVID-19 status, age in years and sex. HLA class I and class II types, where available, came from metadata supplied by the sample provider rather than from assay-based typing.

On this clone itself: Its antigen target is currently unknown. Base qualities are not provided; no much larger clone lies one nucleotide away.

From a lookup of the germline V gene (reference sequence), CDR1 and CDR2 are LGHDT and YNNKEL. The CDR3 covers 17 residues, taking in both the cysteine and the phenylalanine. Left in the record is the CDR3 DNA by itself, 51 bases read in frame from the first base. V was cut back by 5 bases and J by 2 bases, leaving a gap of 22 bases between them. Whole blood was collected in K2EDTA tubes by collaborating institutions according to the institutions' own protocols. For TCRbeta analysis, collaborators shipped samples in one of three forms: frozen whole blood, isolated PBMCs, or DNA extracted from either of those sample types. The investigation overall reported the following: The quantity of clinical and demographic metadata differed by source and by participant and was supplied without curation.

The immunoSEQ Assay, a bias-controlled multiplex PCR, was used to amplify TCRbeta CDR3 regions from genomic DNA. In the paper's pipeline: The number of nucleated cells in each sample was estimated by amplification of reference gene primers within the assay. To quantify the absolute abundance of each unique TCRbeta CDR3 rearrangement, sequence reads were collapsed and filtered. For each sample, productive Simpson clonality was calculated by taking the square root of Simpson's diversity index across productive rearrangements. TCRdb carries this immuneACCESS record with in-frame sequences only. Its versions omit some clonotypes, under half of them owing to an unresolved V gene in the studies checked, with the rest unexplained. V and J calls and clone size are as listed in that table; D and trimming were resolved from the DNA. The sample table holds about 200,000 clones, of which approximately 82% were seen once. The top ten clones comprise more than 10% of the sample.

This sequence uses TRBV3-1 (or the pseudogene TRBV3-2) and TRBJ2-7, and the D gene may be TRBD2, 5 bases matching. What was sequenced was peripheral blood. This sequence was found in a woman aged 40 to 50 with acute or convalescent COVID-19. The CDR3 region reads CASSSKDGRLRAYEQYF. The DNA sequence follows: TGTGCCAGCAGCTCGAAGGACGGAAGGTTGAGGGCCTACGAGCAGTACTTC.